One and the same sample provided the 22 T cell receptor beta chains below, sequenced in a study of blood T cell repertoires in COVID-19. Sequenced by immunoSEQ multiplex PCR; TCRdb stores in-frame clones only, minus some. The data contain some 370,000 clones, 90% of them singletons. Input material: peripheral blood. The receptors originated from a man between 18 and 35 years old with active or convalescent COVID-19.

V and J are TRBV7-9 and TRBJ1-1; 9 bases line up with TRBD1. This CDR3 has 15 amino acids. V was pared by 3 bases and J by 4 bases, with 6 bases of the junction left unmatched. The germline V gene has CDR1 SEHNR and CDR2 FQNEAQ (reference sequence). The CDR3 is CASSFATGGRTEAFF. The CDR3 DNA reads as TGTGCCAGCAGCTTCGCTACAGGGGGCCGCACTGAAGCTTTCTTT.

V and J are TRBV27 and TRBJ2-1; D perhaps matches TRBD1 (6 bases). The V gene's germline CDR1 is MNHEY and CDR2 SMNVEV (reference sequence). The V and J ends lost 3 bases and 4 bases respectively, with 10 bases between them. This CDR3 has 14 residues. Here the CDR3 DNA reads TGTGCCAGCAGTTTCCGGGACACTTACAATGAGCAGTTCTTC. It translates to CASSFRDTYNEQFF.

This clone was detected once. J is TRBJ2-7 and V is TRBV4-3; tentatively, D is TRBD1 (5 bases). Germline V gene data show CDR1 as LGHNA and CDR2 as YSLEER. The CDR3 covers 13 residues. V was pared by 5 bases and J by 2 bases, with 10 bases between. The CDR3: CASSYSTAYEQYF. DNA of the CDR3: TGCGCCAGCAGCTATTCGACAGCCTACGAGCAGTACTTC.

The V and J genes are TRBV28 and TRBJ2-1; D is perhaps TRBD1 (5 bases). Germline V CDR1 and CDR2: MDHEN, SYDVKM. The CDR3 spans 15 residues. Trimming cost V 6 bases and J 7 bases, with 19 bases left between them. The CDR3 sequence: CASSPLGAPRNEQFF. The DNA of the CDR3 is TGTGCCAGCAGCCCCCTTGGGGCCCCAAGGAATGAGCAGTTCTTC.

This chain uses TRBV2 with TRBJ2-2, with D possibly TRBD1 on 6 matching bases. Germline V CDR1 and CDR2: SNHLY, FYNNEI. Deletions cut 6 bases from V and 0 bases from J, with 11 bases between. CDR3 size: 15 residues. This CDR3 reads CASSLTGPNTGELFF. In nucleotides, the CDR3 is TGTGCCAGCAGCCTAACAGGGCCGAACACCGGGGAGCTGTTTTTT.

V gene TRBV7-9 combines with J gene TRBJ1-1; the D is unclear. The CDR3 spans 14 residues. Germline V CDR1 and CDR2: SEHNR, FQNEAQ (reference sequence). Trimming shortened V by 3 bases and J by 1 base, and 9 bases separated the two germline ends. The CDR3 loop is CASSLFNGNTEAFF. The CDR3 region has the DNA TGTGCCAGCAGCTTGTTTAACGGGAACACTGAAGCTTTCTTT.

The gene calls are TRBV7-3 and TRBJ1-1; D perhaps matches TRBD1 (5 bases). This CDR3 comprises 15 residues. Germline V gene sequence: CDR1 SGHTA, CDR2 FQGTGA. V lost 1 base, J lost 3 bases, and 12 bases lay in between. In DNA, the CDR3 is TGTGCCAGCAGCTTAAATCAGGGTGTCCACACTGAAGCTTTCTTT. As protein: CASSLNQGVHTEAFF.

V is TRBV24-1 and J is TRBJ2-5, with D maybe TRBD2 (7 bases). The CDR3 runs to 16 residues. CDR1 and CDR2 from the germline V gene are KGHDR and SFDVKD. V was trimmed by 0 bases and J by 5 bases, leaving 15 bases between them. CDR3 loop: CATSDLRSGGRETQYF. The DNA for the CDR3 is TGTGCCACCAGTGATTTGCGTTCGGGGGGCCGGGAGACCCAGTACTTC.

This clone appeared a single time. J is TRBJ2-5 and V is TRBV7-3, with unresolved D. The ends were cut back, 4 bases at V and 5 bases at J, with 8 bases in the middle. Per the germline V gene, CDR1 is SGHTA and CDR2 is FQGTGA. CDR3 length: 12 residues. CDR3 residues: CASSSVGETQYF. As DNA, the CDR3 is TGTGCCAGCAGCTCAGTGGGCGAGACCCAGTACTTC.

The chain combines TRBV4-2 with TRBJ2-5, with D unresolved. CDR1 and CDR2 from the germline V gene are LGHNA and YNFKEQ. V lost 3 bases and J 0 bases, leaving 14 bases between the germline ends. The CDR3 is 16 residues long. The CDR3 nucleotides are TGTGCCAGCAGCCATCCCGGGTCAAACAACCAAGAGACCCAGTACTTC. Translation: CASSHPGSNNQETQYF.

V and J are TRBV27 and TRBJ1-4; possible D gene TRBD1, 5 bases. With 5 bases removed from V and 7 bases from J, the gap between germline ends came to 17 bases. The CDR3 spans 15 residues. CDR1 MNHEY and CDR2 SMNVEV come from the germline V gene (reference sequence). The CDR3 DNA reads as TGTGCCAGCAGTCGATACAGGTCTATAATTGAAAAACTGTTTTTT. Its translation: CASSRYRSIIEKLFF.

V usage is TRBV4-1 and J usage is TRBJ2-7; 7 positions match TRBD2. CDR3 length: 16 amino acids. Trimming cost V 3 bases and J 2 bases; bases outside gene matches: 10. Germline assignment: CDR1 MGHRA and CDR2 YSYEKL. CDR3 sequence (DNA): TGCGCCAGCAGCCAGGGGAGCGGGGAACCTACCTACGAGCAGTACTTC. As protein: CASSQGSGEPTYEQYF.

V usage is TRBV7-3 and J usage is TRBJ2-7, with 8 nucleotides matching TRBD1. In germline, CDR1 is SGHTA, CDR2 FQGTGA. The CDR3 totals 13 residues. The trim removed 5 bases at V and 2 bases at J, leaving 2 bases unmatched. The DNA of the CDR3 is TGTGCCAGCAGCCGGGACAGGCCCTACGAGCAGTACTTC. Translating gives CASSRDRPYEQYF.

This chain joins TRBV27 and TRBJ2-2, with D possibly matching TRBD2 (9 bases). The germline V and J ends were trimmed by 3 bases and 4 bases, with 21 bases remaining between them. This CDR3 spans 18 amino acids. Germline assignment: CDR1 MNHEY and CDR2 SMNVEV (reference sequence). The chain's CDR3 is CASSFTRGLAGTTGELFF. Written as DNA, the CDR3 is TGTGCCAGCAGTTTCACCAGGGGGCTAGCGGGAACCACCGGGGAGCTGTTTTTT.

The V gene is TRBV4-2, the J gene TRBJ2-7, with TRBD1 identical over 8 bases. The CDR3 runs to 16 residues. V lost 4 bases and J lost 3; bases outside the gene matches: 11. The germline CDR1 and CDR2 sequences are LGHNA and YNFKEQ. The CDR3 bases are TGTGCCAGCAGCCGGGCAAAGACCGGGACAGGCTACGAGCAGTACTTC. Translation gives CASSRAKTGTGYEQYF.

The chain couples TRBV27 to TRBJ2-1; the D gene is possibly TRBD1 (5 bases). This CDR3 contains 15 residues. Germline CDR1 and CDR2: MNHEY and SMNVEV (reference sequence). The germline V and J ends were trimmed by 3 bases and 5 bases, with 14 bases remaining between them. This chain's CDR3 is CASSFVDTLHNEQFF. In DNA, the CDR3 is TGTGCCAGCAGTTTTGTGGACACCCTCCACAATGAGCAGTTCTTC.

About this clone itself: The sample holds other DNA sequences that translate to the same CDR3. The rearrangement joins TRBV19 to TRBJ2-7, with 7 bases fitting TRBD2. Germline CDR1 is LNHDA and CDR2 is SQIVND (reference sequence). CDR3 length equals 11 residues. V shed 4 bases and J 6 bases; nucleotides not matched to a gene: 0. The DNA of the CDR3 is TGTGCCAGTAGTACGGGGGGCGAGCAGTACTTC. Protein product: CASSTGGEQYF.

The chain joins TRBV11-2 to TRBJ2-5; D unclear. V was pared by 4 bases and J by 5 bases, with 17 bases between. The CDR3 has 15 amino acids. Germline CDR1 reads SGHAT; CDR2 reads FQNNGV. The CDR3 sequence is CASSSPVKNGETQYF. CDR3 nucleotide sequence: TGTGCCAGCAGCTCTCCTGTTAAGAACGGGGAGACCCAGTACTTC. The whole variable domain, filled in from reference TRBV11-2 and TRBJ2-5, reads EAGVAQSPRYKIIEKRQSVAFWCNPISGHATLYWYQQILGQGPKLLIQFQNNGVVDDSQLPKDRFSAERLKGVDSTLKIQPAKLEDSAVYLCASSSPVKNGETQYFGPGTRLLVL.

This chain uses TRBV29-1 with TRBJ2-2; TRBD2 aligns across 11 bases. Germline CDR1 SQVTM, CDR2 ANQGSEA. There are 15 residues in the CDR3. The ends lost 0 bases at V and 4 bases at J; junction bases unmatched: 1. The CDR3 loop is CSVEDLAGGTGELFF. In DNA form, the CDR3 reads TGCAGCGTTGAAGATCTAGCGGGAGGCACCGGGGAGCTGTTTTTT.

The chain carries TRBV25-1 and TRBJ2-7, with unresolved D. V was shortened by 3 bases and J by 5 bases, with 11 bases between the two germline ends. This CDR3 spans 13 amino acids. Germline assignment: CDR1 MGHDK and CDR2 SYGVNS. In nucleotides, the CDR3 is TGTGCCAGCAGTGACTACGTCCGGGACGAGCAGTACTTC. Protein sequence: CASSDYVRDEQYF.

The CDR3 DNA sequence: TGTGCCAGCAGCCCCCGTCGCGGCGGGGGCCGATACGAGCAGTACTTC. Encoded protein: CASSPRRGGGRYEQYF. V is TRBV7-3 and J is TRBJ2-7; TRBD2 might be the D (7 bases). V was clipped by 5 bases and J by 4 bases, with 21 bases between them. Germline loops: CDR1 SGHTA, CDR2 FQGTGA. CDR3 length equals 16 residues.

This sequence joins TRBV6-2 or TRBV6-3 and TRBJ1-5; 9 nucleotides line up with TRBD1. This CDR3 comprises 14 residues. Germline assignment: CDR1 MNHEY and CDR2 SVGEGT. The J segment lost 5 bases and the V segment lost 4 bases, leaving 3 bases of the junction unmatched. CDR3 region: CASSFTGGHQPQHF. CDR3 DNA sequence: TGTGCCAGCAGTTTCACAGGGGGCCATCAGCCCCAGCATTTT.